The rows below give T cell receptor beta chains drawn from one sample of a study. TCRdb re-called the RT-PCR reads through MiXCR, storing one row per CDR3 protein. Among about 700,000 distinct CDR3 sequences listed, 14% were seen once. The sequenced sample was memory CD4+ T cells from blood. These receptors were collected from a female donor in good health, serving as a healthy control. The CDR3 runs from the conserved cysteine through the conserved F or W. A D gene is named only where the DNA matches it firmly. Part of the rows lack a size; the others show once, few, many or a class for expanded clones.

TRBV28	TRBJ1-1	TRBD1	.	TGTGCCAGCAGGGAAACAGGGGGGTTAGGCACTGAAGCTTTCTTT	CASRETGGLGTEAFF
TRBV5-5	TRBJ2-3	TRBD1	.	TGTGCCAGCAGCCCGGTTAGGACAGGGGTTTTGACAGATACGCAGTATTTT	CASSPVRTGVLTDTQYF
TRBV11-2	TRBJ2-5	.	few	TGTGCCAGCAGCTTAGGGGACCCCCTGAGAGGGACCCAGTACTTC	CASSLGDPLRGTQYF
TRBV12-3/TRBV12-4	TRBJ2-5	.	many	TGTGCCAGCACCCTAATGCGGGATGGGCGAGAGACCCAGTACTTC	CASTLMRDGRETQYF
TRBV20-1	TRBJ2-1	TRBD2	many	TGCAGTGCCGACCTAGCGGGGGGGTTTAATGTAAATGAGCAGTTCTTC	CSADLAGGFNVNEQFF
TRBV12-3/TRBV12-4	TRBJ2-3	.	many	TGTGCCAGCAGGACCGGTGGAGGGGTAGATACGCAGTATTTT	CASRTGGGVDTQYF
TRBV5-1	TRBJ2-1	.	few	TGCGCCAGCAGTCAAGGAGGCGGGGTGTCGTACAATGAGCAGTTCTTC	CASSQGGGVSYNEQFF
TRBV27	TRBJ1-6	.	.	TGTGCCAGCAGTTTATCGGACAGAGGCAGTTCACCCCTCCACTTT	CASSLSDRGSSPLHF
TRBV4-2	TRBJ2-1	.	many	TGTGCCAGCAGCCAAGAATGGAATGAGCAGTTCTTC	CASSQEWNEQFF
TRBV7-2	TRBJ1-2	TRBD1	few	TGTGCCAGCAGGGGACAGAGTTGGGAAATCGGCTACACCTTC	CASRGQSWEIGYTF
TRBV6-1	TRBJ1-2	.	.	TGTGCCAGCAGCCTCGTGAGGGATCGTCGAGGCTACACCTTC	CASSLVRDRRGYTF
TRBV5-4	TRBJ1-5	.	few	TGTGCCAGCAATCAGCCCCAGCATTTT	CASNQPQHF
TRBV12-5	TRBJ1-1	.	.	TGTGCTAGTGCCCTGAGGGTGAACACTGAAGCTTTCTTT	CASALRVNTEAFF
TRBV5-6	TRBJ2-7	TRBD1	many	TGTGCCAGCAGCTGGACAGGGTCCGAGCAGTACTTC	CASSWTGSEQYF
TRBV29-1	TRBJ1-1	.	many	TGCAGCGTTGAAGATTTGACGGGGGGTGAAGCTTTCTTT	CSVEDLTGGEAFF
TRBV19	TRBJ1-5	.	.	TGTGCCAGTAGTATGACAGGTTTTAGCAATCAGCCCCAGCATTTT	CASSMTGFSNQPQHF
TRBV5-1	TRBJ2-5	TRBD2	.	TGCGCCAGCAGCCCAAACCAGGGAGGGGAGACCCAGTACTTC	CASSPNQGGETQYF
TRBV29-1	TRBJ2-3	.	many	TGCAGCGTTGACATAGTCCCAGATACGCAGTATTTT	CSVDIVPDTQYF
TRBV20-1	TRBJ1-1	TRBD1	.	TGCAGTGCTGGACAGGGGGAGGATGCTTTCTTT	CSAGQGEDAFF
TRBV7-2	TRBJ2-1	.	few	TGTGCCAGCAGCCAGATGGGGGCTAGAGAGCAGTTCTTC	CASSQMGAREQFF
TRBV27	TRBJ2-1	TRBD2	.	TGTGCCAGCAGTAGATCGGGACTAGCGGGAAACAATGAGCAGTTCTTC	CASSRSGLAGNNEQFF
TRBV30	TRBJ1-1	TRBD1	.	TGTGCCAAAAAAGGGACAGGGGGCACTGAAGCTTTCTTT	CAKKGTGGTEAFF
TRBV18	TRBJ1-1	TRBD1	many	TGTGCCAGCTCGGGCCAGACAGGGGTTGACACTGAAGCTTTCTTT	CASSGQTGVDTEAFF
TRBV27	TRBJ2-3	.	many	TGTGCCAGCAGCAGACTAGAAAGCACAGATACGCAGTATTTT	CASSRLESTDTQYF
TRBV7-6	TRBJ1-2	TRBD1	many	TGTGCCAGCAGCCCTCTGTTGGGACAGTTCTATGGCTACACCTTC	CASSPLLGQFYGYTF
TRBV12-3/TRBV12-4	TRBJ1-1	.	few	TGTGCCAGCAGTTTAGAGACGACCAACACTGAAGCTTTCTTT	CASSLETTNTEAFF
TRBV19	TRBJ2-7	TRBD1	.	TGTGCCACCCTGGGACAGAACACCTACGAGCAGTACTTC	CATLGQNTYEQYF
TRBV5-1	TRBJ2-1	.	many	TGCGCCAGCAGCGTAACAGGGTCCTACAATGAGCAGTTCTTC	CASSVTGSYNEQFF
TRBV3-1	TRBJ2-7	.	.	TGTGCCAGCAGCCAATCGGGGGGCCTCTCCTACGAGCAGTACTTC	CASSQSGGLSYEQYF